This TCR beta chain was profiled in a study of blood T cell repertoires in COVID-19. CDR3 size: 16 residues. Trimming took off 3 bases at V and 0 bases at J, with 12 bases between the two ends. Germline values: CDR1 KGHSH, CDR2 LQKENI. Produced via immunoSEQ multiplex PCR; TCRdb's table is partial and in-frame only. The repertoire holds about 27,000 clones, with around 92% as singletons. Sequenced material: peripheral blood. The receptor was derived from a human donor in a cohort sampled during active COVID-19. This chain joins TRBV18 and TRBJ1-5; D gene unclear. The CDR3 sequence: CASSPMGRYSNQPQHF. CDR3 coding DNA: TGTGCCAGCTCACCCATGGGCAGATATAGCAATCAGCCCCAGCATTTT.